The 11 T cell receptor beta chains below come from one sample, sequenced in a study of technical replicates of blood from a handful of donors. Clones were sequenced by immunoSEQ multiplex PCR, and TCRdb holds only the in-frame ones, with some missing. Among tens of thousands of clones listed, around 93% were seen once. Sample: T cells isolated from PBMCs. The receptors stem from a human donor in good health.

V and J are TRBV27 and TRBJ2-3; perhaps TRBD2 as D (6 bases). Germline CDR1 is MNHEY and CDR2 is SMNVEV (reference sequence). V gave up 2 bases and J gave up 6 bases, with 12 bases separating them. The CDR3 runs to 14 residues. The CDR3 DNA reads TGTGCCAGCAGTTTAGGGGCGGGGACTGATACGCAGTATTTT. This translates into CASSLGAGTDTQYF.

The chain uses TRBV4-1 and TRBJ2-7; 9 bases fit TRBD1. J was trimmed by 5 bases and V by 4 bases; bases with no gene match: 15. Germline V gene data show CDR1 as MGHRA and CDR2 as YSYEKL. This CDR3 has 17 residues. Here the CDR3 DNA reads TGCGCCAGCAGCCCGCAGAGGGACAGGGTGGGGCAGCACGAGCAGTACTTC. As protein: CASSPQRDRVGQHEQYF.

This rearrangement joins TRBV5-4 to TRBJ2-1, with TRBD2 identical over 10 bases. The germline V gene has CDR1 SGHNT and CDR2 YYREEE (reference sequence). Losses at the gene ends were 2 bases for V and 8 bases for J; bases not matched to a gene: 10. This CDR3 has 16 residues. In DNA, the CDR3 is TGTGCCAGCAGCTTTGGCGGTCTAGCGGGAGAAGATGAGCAGTTCTTC. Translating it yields CASSFGGLAGEDEQFF.

The CDR3 sequence is CASSLDRDWAGANVLTF. The CDR3 DNA reads as TGTGCCAGCAGCTTAGACAGGGACTGGGCTGGGGCCAACGTCCTGACTTTC. The genes are TRBV11-2 and TRBJ2-6, with D possibly matching TRBD2 (6 bases). The germline gives CDR1 SGHAT, CDR2 FQNNGV. The V and J ends lost 0 bases and 2 bases respectively, with 11 bases between them. The CDR3 runs 17 residues.

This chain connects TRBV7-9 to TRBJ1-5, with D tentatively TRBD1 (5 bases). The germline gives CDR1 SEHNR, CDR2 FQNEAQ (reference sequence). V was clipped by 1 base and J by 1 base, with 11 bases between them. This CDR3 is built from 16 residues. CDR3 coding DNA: TGTGCCAGCAGCTTAGAAAGGGGTATAAGCAATCAGCCCCAGCATTTT. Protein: CASSLERGISNQPQHF.

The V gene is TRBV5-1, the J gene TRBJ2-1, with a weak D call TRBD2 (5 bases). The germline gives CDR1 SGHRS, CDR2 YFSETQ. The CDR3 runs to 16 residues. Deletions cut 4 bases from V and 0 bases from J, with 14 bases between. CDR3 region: CASSPGGWSSYNEQFF. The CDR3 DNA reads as TGCGCCAGCAGCCCGGGCGGGTGGAGCTCCTACAATGAGCAGTTCTTC.

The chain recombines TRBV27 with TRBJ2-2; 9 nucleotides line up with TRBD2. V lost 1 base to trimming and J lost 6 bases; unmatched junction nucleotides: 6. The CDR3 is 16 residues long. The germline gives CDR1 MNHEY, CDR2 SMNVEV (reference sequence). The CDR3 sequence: CASSLYGGGAAGELFF. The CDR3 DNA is TGTGCCAGCAGTTTATACGGCGGGGGGGCGGCCGGGGAGCTGTTTTTT.

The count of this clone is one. Here the CDR3 reads CASSWGRTSEDRTPPDTQYF. The CDR3 DNA follows: TGTGCCAGCAGCTGGGGGAGGACTAGCGAAGACCGTACCCCCCCAGATACGCAGTATTTT. This rearrangement joins TRBV5-4 to TRBJ2-3; 9 nucleotides line up with TRBD2. Germline assignment: CDR1 SGHNT and CDR2 YYREEE (reference sequence). The CDR3 totals 20 residues. Trimming cost V 3 bases and J 4 bases; bases outside gene matches: 21.

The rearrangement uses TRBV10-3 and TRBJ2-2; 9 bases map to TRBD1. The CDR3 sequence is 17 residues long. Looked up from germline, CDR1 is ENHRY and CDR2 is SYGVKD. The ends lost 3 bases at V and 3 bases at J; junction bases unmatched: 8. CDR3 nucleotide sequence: TGTGCCATCAGTGACTCCCCGACAGGGGGGGACACCGGGGAGCTGTTTTTT. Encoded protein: CAISDSPTGGDTGELFF.

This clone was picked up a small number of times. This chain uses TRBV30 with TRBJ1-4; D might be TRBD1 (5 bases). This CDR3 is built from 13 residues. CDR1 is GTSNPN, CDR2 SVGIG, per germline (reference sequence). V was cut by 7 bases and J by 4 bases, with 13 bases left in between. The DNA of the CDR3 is TGTGCCTCAGGGCCGGCGCGTAATGAAAAACTGTTTTTT. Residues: CASGPARNEKLFF.

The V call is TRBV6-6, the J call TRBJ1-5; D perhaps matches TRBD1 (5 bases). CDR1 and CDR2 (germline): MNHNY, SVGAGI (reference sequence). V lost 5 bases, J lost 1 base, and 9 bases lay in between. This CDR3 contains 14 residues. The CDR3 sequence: CASSPRQSNQPQHF. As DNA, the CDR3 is TGTGCCAGCAGTCCACGACAGAGCAATCAGCCCCAGCATTTT.